A selection of T cell receptor beta chains follows, all from one sample in a study of T cell repertoires in cytomegalovirus infection. These receptors' antigens are unknown. TCRdb re-analysed the reads in MiXCR, keeping a single row per CDR3 protein. The data contain approximately 73,000 distinct CDR3 sequences, roughly 39% of them singletons. The material was CD8+ T cells from cultured PBMCs, obtained from culture after CMV antigen stimulation. The receptors were gathered from a human donor in good health (CMV status not recorded). Some clones in this sample may be carry-over from other donors' samples. Each CDR3 is given with its conserved first and last residue. Fields, in order: J gene, D gene, V gene, clone size, CDR3 DNA, CDR3 protein. The D gene is left open where the match is weak. Clone size appears in some rows only: once, few, many, or a class for an expanded clone.

>TRBJ2-2|NA|TRBV7-2|few
TGTGCCAGCAGCCCAAACGGGAGCACCGGGGAGCTGTTTTTT
CASSPNGSTGELFF
>TRBJ2-1|NA|TRBV7-8|NA
TGTGCCAGCAGCTTGAGGTCACAGACCTATGAGCAGTTCTTC
CASSLRSQTYEQFF
>TRBJ2-7|NA|TRBV6-2/TRBV6-3|few
TGTGCCAGCGAGGCAGCCTACGAGCAGTACTTC
CASEAAYEQYF
>TRBJ2-1|TRBD1|TRBV6-2/TRBV6-3|NA
TGTGCCAGCAGAGCTGAGCACCTACTGACAGGGGGCAGCGACAATGAGCAGTTCTTC
CASRAEHLLTGGSDNEQFF
>TRBJ1-1|TRBD1|TRBV25-1|NA
TGTGCCAGCAGTCGGGGGGGGACAGGGAACACTGAAGCTTTCTTT
CASSRGGTGNTEAFF
>TRBJ2-2|NA|TRBV12-3/TRBV12-4|NA
TGTGCCAGCAGTTCAGGGCGAAGCAAGAACACCGGGGAGCTGTTTTTT
CASSSGRSKNTGELFF
>TRBJ2-7|TRBD2|TRBV7-9|NA
TGTGCCAGCAGCGGCCTGGGACTAGACGGGGACTACGAGCAGTACTTC
CASSGLGLDGDYEQYF
>TRBJ2-7|TRBD1|TRBV7-9|few
TGTGCCAGCAGCTTGGGGACAGCGCCCTACGAGCAGTACTTC
CASSLGTAPYEQYF
>TRBJ2-7|NA|TRBV7-2|few
TGTGCCAGCAGCTTAGCGGACCGCCGAGAGCAGTACTTC
CASSLADRREQYF
>TRBJ1-1|NA|TRBV6-5|NA
TGTGCCAGCAGGCATACAGGGATGAACACTGAAGCTTTCTTT
CASRHTGMNTEAFF
>TRBJ1-5|NA|TRBV6-1|NA
TGTGCCAGCAGTGAAAACGCGGAGGGAGGGGGTCAGCCCCAGCATTTT
CASSENAEGGGQPQHF
>TRBJ2-3|NA|TRBV18|NA
TGTGCCAGCTCACCAACACACTTCGCGGATACGCAGTATTTT
CASSPTHFADTQYF
>TRBJ1-6|NA|TRBV4-2|NA
TGTGCCAGCAGCCAAGAAAGGGGGGCAAATTCACCCCTCCACTTT
CASSQERGANSPLHF
>TRBJ1-2|TRBD1|TRBV28|few
TGTGCCAGCAGTTTGCGGGACAGAGCCCCCGCTATCTATGGCTACACCTTC
CASSLRDRAPAIYGYTF
>TRBJ2-3|NA|TRBV12-3/TRBV12-4|NA
TGTGCCAGCAGTTTAGGGCAGCCATCGGATACGCAGTATTTT
CASSLGQPSDTQYF
>TRBJ1-2|NA|TRBV7-2|NA
TGTGCCAGCAGCTTAGCCGTAGGGGCGGGAGATGGCTACACCTTC
CASSLAVGAGDGYTF
>TRBJ1-6|TRBD1|TRBV7-6|few
TGTGCCAGCACCTTTACAGGGGAACGAGGATCACCCCTCCACTTT
CASTFTGERGSPLHF
>TRBJ2-5|TRBD1|TRBV20-1|NA
TGCAGTGCTAGAGCTGGGACAGGGGCCCCCCAAGAGACCCAGTACTTC
CSARAGTGAPQETQYF
>TRBJ1-3|TRBD1|TRBV11-3|NA
TGTGCCAGCAGCGGTGGACAGGAGAGCTCTGGAAACACCATATATTTT
CASSGGQESSGNTIYF